Following are 10 T cell receptor beta chains from one sample sequenced in a study of early T cells in non-severe SARS-CoV-2 infection (dated by TCRdb to the early 2020s). Library generation was performed with 5' RACE. Sequencing instrument: NextSeq 500. The raw public data were reprocessed by TCRdb itself: fastp quality trimming at Q25, MiXCR clonotype calling, in-frame beta chains only. Identical CDR3 protein sequences are pooled into one entry, listed with their most common genes and DNA. The sample table holds tens of thousands of distinct CDR3 sequences, of which 5% to 6% were seen once. Around 27% of the sample comes from the top ten. The specimen was whole blood. The receptors here all came from an adult who was a healthcare worker with PCR-confirmed SARS-CoV-2 infection or an uninfected control (not recorded which).

The chain uses TRBV4-2 and TRBJ1-4; D unresolved. Trimming removed 1 base at V and 5 bases at J, with 8 bases between. The CDR3 consists of 14 residues. Germline CDR1 and CDR2: LGHNA and YNFKEQ. The DNA of the CDR3 is TGTGCCAGCAGCCAAGGGACGAGGAATGAAAAACTGTTTTTT. It specifies CASSQGTRNEKLFF.

The chain recombines TRBV12-3 or TRBV12-4 with TRBJ2-3; no reliable D call. This CDR3 spans 13 amino acids. The ends were cut back, 6 bases at V and 3 bases at J, with 10 bases in the middle. The CDR3 is CASRLGGTDTQYF. The CDR3 bases are TGTGCCAGCAGGCTAGGTGGGACAGATACGCAGTATTTT.

This clonotype was observed many times. The V call is TRBV30, the J call TRBJ2-1; D is undetermined. Per germline, CDR1 GTSNPN and CDR2 SVGIG (reference sequence). This CDR3 comprises 12 residues. V was clipped by 4 bases and J by 8 bases, with 12 bases between them. This CDR3 reads CAWTPSVDEQFF. CDR3 sequence (DNA): TGTGCCTGGACCCCTTCCGTAGATGAGCAGTTCTTC.

This clonotype was seen a few times. The rearrangement links TRBV30 to TRBJ2-7, with D possibly being TRBD2 (6 bases). The germline gives CDR1 GTSNPN, CDR2 SVGIG (reference sequence). Trimming took off 4 bases at V and 7 bases at J, with 14 bases between the two ends. The CDR3 length is 12 residues. The chain's CDR3 is CAWNEPAGEQYF. Written as DNA, the CDR3 is TGTGCCTGGAACGAGCCGGCGGGGGAGCAGTACTTC.

In the case of this clonotype: A read error may produce the germline difference seen at one junction end. V is TRBV7-7 and J is TRBJ2-5, with 7 bases matching TRBD1. Germline V gene lookup returns CDR1 SSHAT and CDR2 FNYEAQ (reference sequence). This CDR3 region has 14 residues. CDR3 sequence: CASSSATGAETQYF. The CDR3 coding sequence is TGTGCTAGCAGCTCGGCTACAGGGGCGGAGACCCAGTACTTC.

V gene TRBV6-2 or TRBV6-3 combines with J gene TRBJ2-7, with D possibly being TRBD1 or TRBD2 (5 bases each). V lost 5 bases and J lost 1, with 12 bases in between. Germline CDR1 is MNHEY and CDR2 is SVGEGT. The length of the CDR3 is 14 residues. CDR3 in DNA: TGTGCCAGCAGTGATCGGGACGGATCCTACGAGCAGTACTTC. This gives the protein CASSDRDGSYEQYF.

This clonotype showed up just a few times. J is TRBJ1-2 and V is TRBV5-1; D might be TRBD1 (6 bases). V lost 4 bases and J lost 2, with 15 bases in between. The CDR3 contains 15 residues. Per germline, CDR1 SGHRS and CDR2 YFSETQ. The CDR3 bases are TGCGCCAGCAGCCTCGGGACACAGCCCAACTATGGCTACACCTTC. Translating gives CASSLGTQPNYGYTF.

This clonotype was detected many times. V is TRBV15 and J is TRBJ1-5; D is unresolved. Germline CDR1 and CDR2: LNHNV and YYDKDF (reference sequence). The CDR3 has 14 amino acids. Trimming stripped 0 bases from V and 2 bases from J, with 5 bases between. CDR3 in DNA: TGTGCCACCAGCAGAGAAGTGGGCAATCAGCCCCAGCATTTT. Protein: CATSREVGNQPQHF.

Turning to this clonotype: Its ends do not fully match the called genes, so a read error is possible. The rearrangement joins TRBV2 to TRBJ2-1; D might be TRBD2 (6 bases). The CDR3 runs 13 residues. Germline CDR1 is SNHLY and CDR2 is FYNNEI. The CDR3 reads CASSGQKDYQHFF. CDR3 in DNA: TGTGCCAGCAGTGGGCAAAAGGACTACCAGCATTTCTTC.

This clonotype was counted many times. The chain recombines TRBV7-9 with TRBJ2-3, with 9 nucleotides matching TRBD2. Germline V gene lookup returns CDR1 SEHNR and CDR2 FQNEAQ (reference sequence). There are 17 residues in the CDR3. Trimming at V came to 5 bases and at J to 2 bases, leaving 11 bases not matched to a gene. CDR3 loop: CASSPTPGLADTDTQYF. CDR3 in DNA: TGTGCCAGCAGCCCGACCCCGGGACTAGCAGACACAGATACGCAGTATTTT.